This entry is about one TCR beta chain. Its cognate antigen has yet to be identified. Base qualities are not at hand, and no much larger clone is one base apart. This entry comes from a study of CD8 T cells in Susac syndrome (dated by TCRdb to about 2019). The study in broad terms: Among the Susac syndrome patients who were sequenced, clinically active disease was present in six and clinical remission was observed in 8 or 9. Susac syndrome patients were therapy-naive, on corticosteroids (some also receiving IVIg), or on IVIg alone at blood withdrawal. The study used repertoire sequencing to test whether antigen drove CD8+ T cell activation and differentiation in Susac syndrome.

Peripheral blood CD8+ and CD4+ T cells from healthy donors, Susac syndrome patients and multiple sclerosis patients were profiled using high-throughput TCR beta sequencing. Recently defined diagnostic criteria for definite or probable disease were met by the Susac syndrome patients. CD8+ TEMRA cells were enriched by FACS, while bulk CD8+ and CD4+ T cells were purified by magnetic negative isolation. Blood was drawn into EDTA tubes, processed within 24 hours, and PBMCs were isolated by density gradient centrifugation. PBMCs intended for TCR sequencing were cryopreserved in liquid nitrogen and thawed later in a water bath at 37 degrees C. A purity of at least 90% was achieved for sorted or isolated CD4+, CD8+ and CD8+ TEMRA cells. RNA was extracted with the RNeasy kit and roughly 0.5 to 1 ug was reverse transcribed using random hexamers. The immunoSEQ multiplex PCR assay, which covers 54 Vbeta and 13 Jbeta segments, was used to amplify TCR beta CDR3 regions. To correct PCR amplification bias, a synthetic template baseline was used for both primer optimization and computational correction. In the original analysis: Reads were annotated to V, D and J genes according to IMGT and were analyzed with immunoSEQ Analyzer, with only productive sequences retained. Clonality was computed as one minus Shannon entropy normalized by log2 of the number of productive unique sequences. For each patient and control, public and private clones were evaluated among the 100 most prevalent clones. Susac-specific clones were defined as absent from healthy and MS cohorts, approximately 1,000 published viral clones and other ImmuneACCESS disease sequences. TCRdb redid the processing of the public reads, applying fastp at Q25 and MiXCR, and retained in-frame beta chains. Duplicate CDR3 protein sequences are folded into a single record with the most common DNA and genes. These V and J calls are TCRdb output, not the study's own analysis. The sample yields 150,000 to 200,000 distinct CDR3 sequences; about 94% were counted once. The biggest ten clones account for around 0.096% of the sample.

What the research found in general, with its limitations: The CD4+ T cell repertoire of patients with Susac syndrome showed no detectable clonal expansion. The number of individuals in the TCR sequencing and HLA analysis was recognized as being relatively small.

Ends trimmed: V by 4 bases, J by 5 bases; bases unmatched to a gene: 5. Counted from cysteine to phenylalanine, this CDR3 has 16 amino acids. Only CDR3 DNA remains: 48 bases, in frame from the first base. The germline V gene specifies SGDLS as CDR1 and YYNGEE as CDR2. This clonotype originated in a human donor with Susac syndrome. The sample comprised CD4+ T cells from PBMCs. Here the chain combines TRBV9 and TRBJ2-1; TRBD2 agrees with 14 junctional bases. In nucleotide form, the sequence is TGTGCCAGCAGCACCGGACTAGCGGGGGGTGACAATGAGCAGTTCTTC. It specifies CASSTGLAGGDNEQFF.